A single sample gave rise to the 11 T cell receptor beta chains below, sequenced in a study of blood T cell repertoires in COVID-19. Libraries were prepared by immunoSEQ multiplex PCR; TCRdb keeps only in-frame clonotypes and omits some of them. The sample has some 140,000 clones; about 85% are singletons. The sample comprised peripheral blood. The receptors shown here come from a man in his 60s with COVID-19, enrolled during active disease.

The genes are TRBV6-6 and TRBJ2-3; D is uncertain. V lost 6 bases and J 2 bases, leaving 6 bases between the germline ends. The CDR3 totals 12 residues. Germline V CDR1 and CDR2: MNHNY, SVGAGI (reference sequence). The CDR3 DNA sequence: TGTGCCAGCAGGAGTTACACAGATACGCAGTATTTT. Amino acids: CASRSYTDTQYF.

The rearrangement joins TRBV30 to TRBJ1-1; D possibly corresponds to TRBD1 (6 bases). Between the trimmed V and J ends, which lost 1 base and 1 base, there was a span of 16 bases. Looked up from germline, CDR1 is GTSNPN and CDR2 is SVGIG (reference sequence). There are 16 residues in the CDR3. Written as DNA, the CDR3 is TGTGCCTGGAGTGGTCTATGGGGGCAGCCGAACACTGAAGCTTTCTTT. Translation gives CAWSGLWGQPNTEAFF. Based on the CDR3 plus reference TRBV30 and TRBJ1-1, the full variable domain is SQTIHQWPATLVQPVGSPLSLECTVEGTSNPNLYWYRQAAGRGLQLLFYSVGIGQISSEVPQNLSASRPQDRQFILSSKKLLLSDSGFYLCAWSGLWGQPNTEAFFGQGTRLTVV.

This clone appeared a single time. The chain couples TRBV30 to TRBJ1-1; D unresolved. CDR1 and CDR2 from the germline V gene are GTSNPN and SVGIG (reference sequence). Deletions cut 2 bases from V and 3 bases from J, with 4 bases between. The CDR3 has 11 amino acids. In nucleotides, the CDR3 is TGTGCCTGGAGTTTCGACACTGAAGCTTTCTTT. Residues: CAWSFDTEAFF.

The chain employs TRBV5-1 and TRBJ1-5; D is perhaps TRBD1 (5 bases). The CDR3 covers 14 residues. Germline V lookup: CDR1 SGHRS, CDR2 YFSETQ. Trimming removed 0 bases at V and 3 bases at J, with 7 bases between. The CDR3 is CASSLGTPNQPQHF. CDR3 nucleotide sequence: TGCGCCAGCAGCTTGGGGACACCCAATCAGCCCCAGCATTTT.

The rearrangement links TRBV7-2 to TRBJ1-3; 7 bases are shared with TRBD1. The length of the CDR3 is 16 residues. The germline V gene encodes CDR1 SGHTA and CDR2 FQGNSA. Germline trimming cut 3 bases from V and 0 bases from J; bases unmatched to any gene: 5. The DNA for the CDR3 is TGTGCCAGCAGCTTGGGACAGCTGAGCTCTGGAAACACCATATATTTT. This codes for CASSLGQLSSGNTIYF.

This sequence joins TRBV11-2 and TRBJ1-3; a possible D gene is TRBD1 (5 bases). The CDR3 has 15 residues. Germline CDR1 reads SGHAT; CDR2 reads FQNNGV. V lost 4 bases and J lost 0, with 10 bases in between. CDR3 in DNA: TGTGCCAGCAGCTCCCTAAGGGGCTCTGGAAACACCATATATTTT. It encodes CASSSLRGSGNTIYF.

The chain has TRBV7-2 and TRBJ2-1; D might be TRBD1 (5 bases). Germline loops: CDR1 SGHTA, CDR2 FQGNSA. With 1 base removed from V and 8 bases from J, the gap between germline ends came to 15 bases. The length of the CDR3 is 15 residues. CDR3 sequence: CASSLGGLAVDEQFF. CDR3 DNA: TGTGCCAGCAGCTTAGGGGGCTTGGCGGTCGATGAGCAGTTCTTC.

The chain is built from TRBV6-2 or TRBV6-3 and TRBJ1-6, with 7 bases aligning to TRBD1. V dropped 0 bases and J dropped 14; count of bases not matched to a gene: 7. The germline V gene encodes CDR1 MNHEY and CDR2 SVGEGT. This CDR3 has 14 amino acids. The CDR3 nucleotides read TGTGCCAGCAGTTACTCCGGACAGGCCATAACCCTCCACTTT. Residues: CASSYSGQAITLHF.

V and J are TRBV7-9 and TRBJ1-1; unclear D gene. This CDR3 has 14 residues. V lost 1 base and J 10 bases, leaving 16 bases between the germline ends. Germline V gene sequence: CDR1 SEHNR, CDR2 FQNEAQ (reference sequence). The CDR3 DNA reads as TGTGCCAGCAGCTTAGGGGTACCGGGAGTGGGAGCTTTCTTT. Translation gives CASSLGVPGVGAFF. The whole variable domain, remainder taken from reference TRBV7-9 and TRBJ1-1, is DTGVSQNPRHKITKRGQNVTFRCDPISEHNRLYWYRQTLGQGPEFLTYFQNEAQLEKSRLLSDRFSAERPKGSFSTLEIQRTEQGDSAMYLCASSLGVPGVGAFFGQGTRLTVV.

The rearrangement links TRBV7-9 to TRBJ2-7; TRBD2 aligns across 10 bases. Germline loops: CDR1 SEHNR, CDR2 FQNEAQ (reference sequence). This CDR3 is built from 14 residues. V was clipped by 6 bases and J by 2 bases; unmatched bases: 4. For the CDR3, the DNA is TGTGCCAGCAGTCGGACTAGCGGAACCTACGAGCAGTACTTC. Protein sequence: CASSRTSGTYEQYF.

V usage is TRBV30 and J usage is TRBJ1-2, with TRBD1 matching over 8 bases. CDR3 length: 13 residues. Germline trimming cut 4 bases from V and 8 bases from J; bases unmatched to any gene: 9. Germline V gives CDR1 GTSNPN, CDR2 SVGIG (reference sequence). CDR3 bases: TGTGCCTGGATCCCGCAGGGGGCCGGAGGCTACACCTTC. Translation gives CAWIPQGAGGYTF. The full variable domain, in which reference TRBV30 and TRBJ1-2 provide the parts outside the CDR3, is SQTIHQWPATLVQPVGSPLSLECTVEGTSNPNLYWYRQAAGRGLQLLFYSVGIGQISSEVPQNLSASRPQDRQFILSSKKLLLSDSGFYLCAWIPQGAGGYTFGSGTRLTVV.